Following are 6 T cell receptor beta chains from one sample sequenced in a study of blood T cell repertoires in COVID-19. The assay was immunoSEQ multiplex PCR, and TCRdb's table has in-frame clones only and misses some. This table has 75,000 to 80,000 clones, roughly 90% appearing once. Sequencing input: peripheral blood. These receptors came from a human donor in a cohort sampled during active COVID-19.

This clone was picked up a small number of times. V usage is TRBV5-4 and J usage is TRBJ2-2; 7 positions match TRBD2. Germline values: CDR1 SGHNT, CDR2 YYREEE (reference sequence). V gave up 4 bases and J gave up 1 base; unmatched junction bases: 4. This CDR3 is built from 15 residues. In DNA, the CDR3 is TGTGCCAGCAGCCCCGGGGGGAAGAACACCGGGGAGCTGTTTTTT. As protein: CASSPGGKNTGELFF.

This clone was seen a handful of times. CDR3 in DNA: TGCGCCAGCAGCTGGACAGGCGACTACGAGCAGTACTTC. This codes for CASSWTGDYEQYF. The V call is TRBV5-1, the J call TRBJ2-7; 7 nucleotides match TRBD1. The CDR3 has 13 amino acids. Trimming at V came to 3 bases and at J to 3 bases, leaving 3 bases not matched to a gene. Per the germline V gene, CDR1 is SGHRS and CDR2 is YFSETQ.

The J gene is TRBJ2-3, the V gene TRBV30; the D gene is possibly TRBD1 (5 bases). Germline CDR1 reads GTSNPN; CDR2 reads SVGIG (reference sequence). V was clipped by 2 bases and J by 6 bases, with 15 bases between them. CDR3 length: 14 residues. The CDR3 here is CAWSLEGAGDTQYF. CDR3 in DNA: TGTGCCTGGAGTTTGGAAGGGGCAGGCGATACGCAGTATTTT.

CDR3 coding DNA: TGTGCCAGCAGCTTTAGTAGCGGGAATAATGAGCAGTTCTTC. Amino acids: CASSFSSGNNEQFF. V is TRBV11-3 and J is TRBJ2-1; 8 bases align to TRBD2. There are 14 residues in the CDR3. Germline V gene data show CDR1 as SGHNT and CDR2 as YENEEA. Trimming cost V 3 bases and J 7 bases; bases outside gene matches: 5.

This chain links TRBV25-1 with TRBJ1-1; D call uncertain. V lost 5 bases and J lost 0, with 13 bases in between. In germline, CDR1 is MGHDK, CDR2 SYGVNS. The CDR3 sequence is 15 residues long. Here the CDR3 DNA reads TGTGCCAGCAGTCCTTCGGGTCAGCTGAACACTGAAGCTTTCTTT. Translation gives CASSPSGQLNTEAFF. The variable domain in full, completed from reference TRBV25-1 and TRBJ1-1, reads EADIYQTPRYLVIGTGKKITLECSQTMGHDKMYWYQQDPGMELHLIHYSYGVNSTEKGDLSSESTVSRIRTEHFPLTLESARPSHTSQYLCASSPSGQLNTEAFFGQGTRLTVV.

In this sample, this clone turned up once. The rearrangement uses TRBV7-9 and TRBJ2-6, with a possible D match to TRBD2 (6 bases). The CDR3 is made up of 18 amino acids. Looked up from germline, CDR1 is SEHNR and CDR2 is FQNEAQ (reference sequence). Trimming took 2 bases from V and 0 from J, leaving 14 bases between them. Here the CDR3 reads CASSLSPGLSSGANVLTF. In DNA form, the CDR3 reads TGTGCCAGCAGCTTATCTCCGGGACTGAGCTCTGGGGCCAACGTCCTGACTTTC. Complete variable domain (other parts from reference TRBV7-9 and TRBJ2-6): DTGVSQNPRHKITKRGQNVTFRCDPISEHNRLYWYRQTLGQGPEFLTYFQNEAQLEKSRLLSDRFSAERPKGSFSTLEIQRTEQGDSAMYLCASSLSPGLSSGANVLTFGAGSRLTVL.